This is a list of T cell receptor beta chains from one sample in a study of T cells after yellow fever vaccination. TCRdb called the 5' RACE reads again in MiXCR, with one record for every CDR3 protein. Of some 340,000 distinct CDR3 sequences listed, approximately 4% were seen once; the top ten hold around 23%. This specimen was PBMCs, taken 5 days after the yellow fever booster vaccination. All receptors derive from a man in his late teens or twenties who received the YFV17D yellow fever vaccine. The CDR3 runs from the conserved cysteine through the conserved F or W. A D gene is named only where the DNA matches it firmly. Some rows have no size entry. The others give once, few or many, or a class for an expanded clone.

D gene | clone size | CDR3 length | J gene | V gene | CDR3 DNA | CDR3 protein
TRBD2 | . | 16 | TRBJ2-3 | TRBV7-3 | TGTGCCAGCAGCCTACCGGGGAGCGGGGTTGCCGATACGCAGTATTTT | CASSLPGSGVADTQYF
. | few | 15 | TRBJ2-1 | TRBV9 | TGTGCCAGCAGCATAGACGGCCTTCCCTACAATGAGCAGTTCTTC | CASSIDGLPYNEQFF
. | many | 15 | TRBJ2-7 | TRBV4-3 | TGCGCCAGCAGCCAAGATCTGGGGCAGAGCTACGAGCAGTACTTC | CASSQDLGQSYEQYF
TRBD1 | few | 17 | TRBJ2-5 | TRBV11-2 | TGTGCCAGCAGCTTAGAACCGGGACAGGTGTACCAAGAGACCCAGTACTTC | CASSLEPGQVYQETQYF
TRBD2 | many | 15 | TRBJ2-1 | TRBV20-1 | TGCAGTGCTAGCCGGACTAGCGGGGGGGCCAATGAGCAGTTCTTC | CSASRTSGGANEQFF
. | few | 14 | TRBJ2-1 | TRBV20-1 | TGCAGTGCTCCAACCCAGAGCTCCTACAATGAGCAGTTCTTC | CSAPTQSSYNEQFF
TRBD2 | few | 16 | TRBJ2-5 | TRBV6-2/TRBV6-3 | TGTGCCAGCAGTTGGAGACTAGCGGGGGACCAAGAGACCCAGTACTTC | CASSWRLAGDQETQYF
. | . | 12 | TRBJ2-7 | TRBV7-2 | TGTGCCAGCAGCTCCTTTTACTACGAGCAGTACTTC | CASSSFYYEQYF
. | many | 15 | TRBJ1-1 | TRBV11-2 | TGTGCCAGCAGCTTAGAGGGACACCTGAACACTGAAGCTTTCTTT | CASSLEGHLNTEAFF
. | . | 15 | TRBJ1-4 | TRBV27 | TGTGCCAGCAGTGATAGACCTGCAACTAATGAAAAACTGTTTTTT | CASSDRPATNEKLFF
TRBD2 | few | 15 | TRBJ2-5 | TRBV4-3 | TGCGCCAGCAGCCCCTGGACTAGCGGGGATCAGACCCAGTACTTC | CASSPWTSGDQTQYF
. | . | 13 | TRBJ2-3 | TRBV18 | TGTGCCAGCTCGGGTAAGACGACAGATACGCAGTATTTT | CASSGKTTDTQYF
TRBD1 | . | 15 | TRBJ1-3 | TRBV30 | TGTGCCTGGGCCGGGACAGGGGAATCTGGAAACACCATATATTTT | CAWAGTGESGNTIYF
TRBD2 | few | 18 | TRBJ2-1 | TRBV9 | TGTGCCAGCAGCCCCCGGTGGGAGCGGGGGGCCGCCTACAATGAGCAGTTCTTC | CASSPRWERGAAYNEQFF
TRBD1 | . | 14 | TRBJ1-5 | TRBV7-2 | TGTGCCAGCAGCGCCCAGGGGGCAGCTCAGCCCCAGCATTTT | CASSAQGAAQPQHF
TRBD1 | few | 14 | TRBJ2-7 | TRBV11-2 | TGTGCCAGCACCTGGGACAGGCTGACCTACGAGCAGTACTTC | CASTWDRLTYEQYF
. | few | 16 | TRBJ1-2 | TRBV7-8 | TGTGCCAGCAGCTTGGTGGGTGGGGGCGCTGGCTATGGCTACACCTTC | CASSLVGGGAGYGYTF
. | many | 15 | TRBJ2-2 | TRBV9 | TGTGCCAGCAGCGTAGATGGGGCGAACACCGGGGAGCTGTTTTTT | CASSVDGANTGELFF
. | few | 17 | TRBJ1-6 | TRBV5-1 | TGCGCCAGCAGCTTGGAACAGCCGAGCTCCTATAATTCACCCCTCCACTTT | CASSLEQPSSYNSPLHF
. | few | 17 | TRBJ2-7 | TRBV20-1 | TGCAGTGCAGCCCCCCCGGGGTCTATCTCCATCTCCTCCGAGCAGTACTTC | CSAAPPGSISISSEQYF
TRBD1 | many | 15 | TRBJ1-1 | TRBV5-1 | TGCGCCAGCAGCTTAGGAGGGACAGGGAACACTGAAGCTTTCTTT | CASSLGGTGNTEAFF
. | . | 15 | TRBJ2-3 | TRBV19 | TGTGCCAGTAGAGACTACCCCTTTTCGACAGATACGCAGTATTTT | CASRDYPFSTDTQYF
. | few | 16 | TRBJ1-2 | TRBV5-1 | TGCGCCAGCAGCTTTTTGCAGACAGCCTCCGGGGCTGGCTACACCTTC | CASSFLQTASGAGYTF
TRBD2 | . | 16 | TRBJ2-3 | TRBV7-2 | TGTGCCAGCAGCCGAGGGGGTAGCGGGGGCGGTGATACGCAGTATTTT | CASSRGGSGGGDTQYF
. | . | 15 | TRBJ2-7 | TRBV6-5 | TGTGCCAGCAGTGCCGTGGTGGGCTCGCCCTACGAGCAGTACTTC | CASSAVVGSPYEQYF
TRBD2 | few | 17 | TRBJ2-1 | TRBV7-6 | TGTGCCAGCAGCCTCGGGACTAGCCGAAGCTCCTACAATGAGCAGTTCTTC | CASSLGTSRSSYNEQFF
. | . | 14 | TRBJ2-1 | TRBV19 | TGTGCCAGTAGTATTTCGAGCGGTGCATATGAGCAGTTCTTC | CASSISSGAYEQFF
. | many | 15 | TRBJ2-2 | TRBV20-1 | TGCAGTGCTAGAGAAAATACTCAGTCTACCGGGGAGCTGTTTTTT | CSARENTQSTGELFF
. | few | 15 | TRBJ1-5 | TRBV27 | TGTGCCAGCAGCACTACAGCCGCGATGAATCAGCCCCAGCATTTT | CASSTTAAMNQPQHF
TRBD2 | . | 18 | TRBJ2-3 | TRBV5-4 | TGTGCCAGCAGCTTGGAGGCTAGCGGGGCGCGTTACACAGATACGCAGTATTTT | CASSLEASGARYTDTQYF
TRBD1 | few | 13 | TRBJ2-2 | TRBV6-1 | TGTGCCAGCAGGGACAGGGGTCCCGGGGAGCTGTTTTTT | CASRDRGPGELFF
TRBD2 | . | 19 | TRBJ2-1 | TRBV4-1 | TGCGCCAGCAGCCAAGATAAGGCTAGCGGGCGGGGGAGAGACAATGAGCAGTTCTTC | CASSQDKASGRGRDNEQFF
. | many | 15 | TRBJ1-1 | TRBV7-2 | TGTGCCAGCAGCGGCAGGTTTGGCATGAACACTGAAGCTTTCTTT | CASSGRFGMNTEAFF